This T cell receptor (beta chain) was recovered during a study of sequential checkpoint blockade in melanoma. Background on the study: TCRβ was sequenced from DNA of under 100 pretreatment tumors. After nivolumab or ipilimumab alone, some 22 patients had week-13 rebiopsies.

This clone has a count of ten or more. Treatment meaning: randomized to nivolumab then ipilimumab (arm A) or the reverse (arm B). V shed 5 bases, J shed 7 bases, and the junction held 7 bases outside the gene matches. The germline V gene encodes CDR1 MNHGY and CDR2 SAAAGT. The CDR3 has 15 residues. Clones were read by immunoSEQ multiplex PCR, and TCRdb kept only the in-frame ones, dropping some. The top ten clones hold roughly 17% of a sample with about 12,000 clones, roughly 27% of them seen once. Material: tumor tissue (inferred from file names), obtained from a patient given nivolumab and ipilimumab in sequence. The sequence came from a human donor with melanoma. The rearrangement joins TRBV6-8 to TRBJ2-3; 12 nucleotides match TRBD2. CDR3 coding DNA: TGTGCCAGCAGTCTGACTAGCGGGAGCACGAATACGCAGTATTTT. This gives the protein CASSLTSGSTNTQYF.